The present entry profiles one TCR beta chain with its context. Method: immunoSEQ multiplex PCR; TCRdb's copy keeps in-frame clones and lacks some. The table shows about 47,000 clones, with roughly nine tenths occurring only once. The data derive from a study of T cells after posttransplantation cyclophosphamide. Sequenced: PBMCs. The receptor's source is a woman aged 45-65 years in good health and a related stem cell transplant donor.

The DNA for the CDR3 is TGTGCCAGCAGCGCCCGGTCCTATGGCTACACCTTC. Translated, it gives CASSARSYGYTF. This chain links TRBV28 with TRBJ1-2; D gene ambiguous. Trimming pared 6 bases from V and 4 bases from J, leaving 9 bases between. The CDR3 is made up of 12 amino acids. Per germline, CDR1 MDHEN and CDR2 SYDVKM.